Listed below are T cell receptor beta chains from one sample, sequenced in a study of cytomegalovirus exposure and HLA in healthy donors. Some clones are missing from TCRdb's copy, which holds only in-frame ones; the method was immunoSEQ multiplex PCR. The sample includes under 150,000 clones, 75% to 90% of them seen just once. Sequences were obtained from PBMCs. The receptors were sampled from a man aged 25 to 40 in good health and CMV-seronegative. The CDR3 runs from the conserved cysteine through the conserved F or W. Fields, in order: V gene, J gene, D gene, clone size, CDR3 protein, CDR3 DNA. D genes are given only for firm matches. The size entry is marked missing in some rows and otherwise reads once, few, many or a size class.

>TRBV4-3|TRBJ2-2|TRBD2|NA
CASSPEGLAGNTGELFF
TGCGCCAGCAGCCCCGAGGGACTAGCGGGAAACACCGGGGAGCTGTTTTTT
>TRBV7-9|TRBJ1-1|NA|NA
CASSPWGGRGTEAFF
TGTGCCAGCAGTCCATGGGGGGGGAGGGGCACTGAAGCTTTCTTT
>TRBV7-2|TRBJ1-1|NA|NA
CASSLARAGVNTEAFF
TGTGCCAGCAGCTTAGCGAGGGCAGGGGTGAACACTGAAGCTTTCTTT
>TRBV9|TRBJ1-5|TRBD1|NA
CASSSGTGVQPQHF
TGTGCCAGCAGCTCAGGGACAGGGGTTCAGCCCCAGCATTTT
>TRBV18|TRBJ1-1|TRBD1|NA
CASSSGQGADTEAFF
TGTGCCAGCTCGTCCGGACAGGGGGCTGACACTGAAGCTTTCTTT
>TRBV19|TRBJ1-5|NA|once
CASMREASNQPQHF
TGTGCCAGTATGCGAGAGGCAAGCAATCAGCCCCAGCATTTT
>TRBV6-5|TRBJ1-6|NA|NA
CASRGPNSPLHF
TGTGCCAGCAGGGGCCCTAATTCACCCCTCCACTTT
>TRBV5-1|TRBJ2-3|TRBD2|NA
CASSLRLAGATDTQYF
TGCGCCAGCAGCTTGAGACTAGCGGGAGCCACAGATACGCAGTATTTT
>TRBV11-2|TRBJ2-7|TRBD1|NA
CASSKALFGTGGSYEQYF
TGTGCCAGCAGCAAAGCACTTTTTGGGACAGGGGGCTCCTACGAGCAGTACTTC
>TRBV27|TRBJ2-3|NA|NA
CASSLLNLAQYF
TGTGCCAGCAGTCTTCTTAACTTAGCGCAGTATTTT
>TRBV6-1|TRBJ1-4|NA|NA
CASSAGTTNEKLFF
TGTGCCAGCAGCGCAGGGACAACTAATGAAAAACTGTTTTTT
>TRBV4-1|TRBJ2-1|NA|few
CASSQERAGSYNEQFF
TGCGCCAGCAGCCAAGAGCGGGCGGGCTCCTACAATGAGCAGTTCTTC
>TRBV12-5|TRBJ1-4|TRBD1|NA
CASGLGTGFLTNEKLFF
TGTGCTAGTGGTTTGGGGACAGGGTTCTTAACTAATGAAAAACTGTTTTTT